Below are 27 T cell receptor beta chains sequenced from a single sample in a study of type 1 regulatory T cells. Points from the study as a whole: Compared with non-type 1 regulatory T cells, type 1 regulatory T cells showed a more restricted TCR repertoire.

TCRdb re-called the reads through MiXCR, storing one row per CDR3 protein. The table includes around 5,700 distinct CDR3 sequences, about 33% detected once. These receptors have no known antigen. Sequenced: cultured type 1 regulatory T (Tr1) cells, either the whole culture or a sorted fraction (not recorded which). The receptors originated from a human donor in good health.

The table lists this clonotype with a few counts. The V gene is TRBV20-1, the J gene TRBJ2-5, with 11 bases matching TRBD2. The germline V gene encodes CDR1 DFQATT and CDR2 SNEGSKA (reference sequence). V trimming: 0 bases; J trimming: 4 bases; junction bases outside the gene matches: 7. This CDR3 contains 16 residues. The CDR3 protein is CSAREPSGRISETQYF. In nucleotides, the CDR3 is TGCAGTGCTAGAGAGCCTAGCGGGAGGATCTCAGAGACCCAGTACTTC.

This clonotype ranks as medium-sized. This chain connects TRBV3-1 to TRBJ2-5; 7 nucleotides agree with TRBD2. V shed 3 bases, J shed 1 base, and the junction held 5 bases outside the gene matches. From germline, CDR1 is LGHDT and CDR2 YNNKEL (reference sequence). The CDR3 totals 15 residues. This CDR3 is CASSQMGGIQETQYF. CDR3 coding DNA: TGTGCCAGCAGCCAGATGGGGGGGATCCAAGAGACCCAGTACTTC.

This clonotype came up a few times. This chain connects TRBV7-6 to TRBJ2-3, with D possibly TRBD2 on 6 matching bases. With 1 base removed from V and 4 bases from J, the gap between germline ends came to 12 bases. CDR3 length: 15 residues. Germline CDR1 and CDR2: SGHVS and FNYEAQ. DNA for the CDR3: TGTGCCAGCAGCTTAGTCTCGGGAGTCGCAGATACGCAGTATTTT. Translating gives CASSLVSGVADTQYF.

This clonotype was picked up a small number of times. This chain uses TRBV6-2 or TRBV6-3 with TRBJ1-1, with D perhaps matching TRBD1 (6 bases). The length of the CDR3 is 14 residues. Germline assignment: CDR1 MNHEY and CDR2 SVGEGT. Trimming removed 6 bases from V and 7 bases from J, with 18 bases in between. The CDR3 DNA reads as TGTGCCAGCAGAACCACGACAGGCGGGGATGAAGCTTTCTTT. Protein sequence: CASRTTTGGDEAFF.

On this clonotype itself: A much bigger clone sits one base away, suggesting this may be a read error. The gene calls are TRBV7-9 and TRBJ1-6; D is uncertain. Germline-derived CDR1 and CDR2 are SEHNR and FQNEAQ (reference sequence). CDR3 size: 14 residues. This chain's CDR3 is CTSSLDQDNSPLHF. CDR3 coding DNA: TGTACCAGCAGCTTAGACCAGGACAATTCACCCCTCCACTTT.

This chain uses TRBV6-5 with TRBJ1-1; D is possibly TRBD1 (5 bases). Trimming stripped 7 bases from V and 1 base from J, with 13 bases between. This CDR3 spans 14 amino acids. Germline CDR1 MNHEY, CDR2 SVGAGI. The CDR3 sequence is CASNRPGGNTEAFF. The CDR3 DNA reads as TGTGCCAGCAACAGGCCCGGCGGGAACACTGAAGCTTTCTTT.

The chain is built from TRBV2 and TRBJ2-7, with 11 bases fitting TRBD2. The CDR3 loop spans 14 amino acids. J gave up 6 bases and V 7 bases, and 8 bases lay outside the gene matches. CDR1 is SNHLY, CDR2 FYNNEI, per germline. The CDR3 here is CASKPGTSGCEQYF. As DNA, the CDR3 is TGTGCCAGCAAACCCGGGACTAGCGGCTGCGAGCAGTACTTC.

The rearrangement uses TRBV29-1 and TRBJ2-3; D is ambiguous. V lost 4 bases and J 1 base, leaving 12 bases between the germline ends. Germline V lookup: CDR1 SQVTM, CDR2 ANQGSEA. CDR3 length: 14 residues. The CDR3 is CSVATLGGTDTQYF. The CDR3 DNA follows: TGCAGCGTTGCGACCCTCGGTGGCACAGATACGCAGTATTTT.

This clonotype has just a few counts. This chain joins TRBV24-1 and TRBJ2-2; D is perhaps TRBD1 or TRBD2 (6 bases each). The germline CDR1 and CDR2 sequences are KGHDR and SFDVKD. This CDR3 spans 18 amino acids. V lost 1 base and J lost 6, with 20 bases in between. CDR3 DNA sequence: TGTGCCACCAGTGATTTTGGCCGGGGGCGGAATGTGGCCGGGGAGCTGTTTTTT. Its translation is CATSDFGRGRNVAGELFF.

This clonotype is labeled as hyperexpanded (1% or more). The chain employs TRBV6-6 and TRBJ1-4; 7 bases fit TRBD1. Per germline, CDR1 MNHNY and CDR2 SVGAGI (reference sequence). Trimming removed 5 bases from V and 5 bases from J; junction bases left unmatched: 8. This CDR3 is 15 amino acids long. CDR3 coding DNA: TGTGCCAGCAGTAAAACAGGGGCCATAAATGAAAAACTGTTTTTT. Amino acids: CASSKTGAINEKLFF.

V gene TRBV7-2 combines with J gene TRBJ2-1; 8 bases line up with TRBD2. Losses at the gene ends were 4 bases for V and 9 bases for J; bases not matched to a gene: 8. Germline assignment: CDR1 SGHTA and CDR2 FQGNSA. The CDR3 loop spans 14 amino acids. CDR3 in DNA: TGTGCCAGCAGCTCCTTAGCGGGAAGGGGTGAGCAGTTCTTC. Residues: CASSSLAGRGEQFF.

By sample fraction, this clonotype is medium-sized (0.01 to 0.1%). One end of the junction fails to match germline, which may point to a read error. The CDR3 loop is CASSPGLNTGELFF. The CDR3 DNA is TGTGCCAGCAGCCCGGGACTGAACACCGGGGAGCTGTTTTTT. The rearrangement joins TRBV5-1 to TRBJ2-2; D is possibly TRBD2 (6 bases). The germline V gene has CDR1 SGHRS and CDR2 YFSETQ. This CDR3 has 14 amino acids.

This clonotype showed up many times. The J gene is TRBJ1-6, the V gene TRBV20-1; possibly TRBD1 for D (5 bases). The V end was cut by 0 bases, the J end by 7 bases, with 16 bases between. The germline V gene has CDR1 DFQATT and CDR2 SNEGSKA (reference sequence). The CDR3 covers 16 residues. The CDR3 sequence is CSARETGVTPNSPLHF. CDR3 nucleotide sequence: TGCAGTGCTAGAGAGACGGGGGTTACCCCAAATTCACCCCTCCACTTT.

This clonotype was seen at least ten times. This chain joins TRBV20-1 and TRBJ1-5, with 11 bases matching TRBD1. Germline CDR1 reads DFQATT; CDR2 reads SNEGSKA (reference sequence). V dropped 5 bases and J dropped 1; count of bases not matched to a gene: 4. The CDR3 totals 15 residues. CDR3 nucleotide sequence: TGCAGTGCTGGACAGGGGGCGGTGAGCAATCAGCCCCAGCATTTT. This encodes CSAGQGAVSNQPQHF.

The chain links TRBV20-1 to TRBJ2-2, with a possible D match to TRBD2 (5 bases). Trimming left V 3 bases short and J 6 bases short, with 17 bases between. This CDR3 contains 15 residues. Germline V gene lookup returns CDR1 DFQATT and CDR2 SNEGSKA (reference sequence). CDR3 in amino acids: CSARRLAFNAGELFF. CDR3 bases: TGCAGTGCTAGGCGGCTAGCATTCAACGCCGGGGAGCTGTTTTTT.

The chain has TRBV20-1 and TRBJ2-2, with TRBD2 identical over 9 bases. The CDR3 has 15 residues. J was trimmed by 0 bases and V by 6 bases; bases with no gene match: 5. Germline values: CDR1 DFQATT, CDR2 SNEGSKA (reference sequence). CDR3 coding DNA: TGCAGTGCCCGTAGCGGGAGTCCGAACACCGGGGAGCTGTTTTTT. Amino acids: CSARSGSPNTGELFF.

This clonotype was observed a few times. The genes are TRBV12-3 or TRBV12-4 and TRBJ2-3; 7 positions match TRBD2. This CDR3 has 17 residues. J was trimmed by 0 bases and V by 1 base; bases with no gene match: 7. The CDR3 spells CASSLVRLAASTDTQYF. For the CDR3, the DNA is TGTGCCAGCAGTTTAGTCCGGCTAGCGGCTAGCACAGATACGCAGTATTTT.

This clonotype counts as medium-sized. The chain has TRBV5-6 and TRBJ2-7; D might be TRBD1 (6 bases). CDR1 is SGHDT and CDR2 is YYEEEE in the germline V gene. V was clipped by 2 bases and J by 1 base, with 10 bases between them. This CDR3 has 14 residues. The CDR3 sequence: CASSFGQWSYEQYF. The CDR3 DNA reads as TGTGCCAGCAGCTTCGGACAGTGGTCCTACGAGCAGTACTTC.

The CDR3 region has the DNA TGCAGTGCTAGAGTAGGACTAGCCTTTCACCAAGAGACCCAGTACTTC. Translating gives CSARVGLAFHQETQYF. V usage is TRBV20-1 and J usage is TRBJ2-5; TRBD2 aligns across 8 bases. Germline V lookup: CDR1 DFQATT, CDR2 SNEGSKA (reference sequence). CDR3 length equals 16 residues. The V gene end was trimmed by 1 base and the J gene end by 0 bases; junction bases not matched to a gene: 7.

As regards this clonotype: This may stem from a read error, because a much larger clone lies one nucleotide away. The V and J genes are TRBV3-1 and TRBJ2-2; D is perhaps TRBD2 (6 bases). The CDR3 is 12 amino acids. Germline CDR1 is LGHDT and CDR2 is YNNKEL (reference sequence). CDR3 sequence reads: CASSQALGGLFF. CDR3 DNA: TGTGCCAGCAGCCAAGCTTTGGGGGGGCTGTTTTTT.

This clonotype was seen ten or more times. V gene TRBV6-5 combines with J gene TRBJ2-7; 9 bases are shared with TRBD1. V lost 5 bases to trimming and J lost 3 bases; unmatched junction nucleotides: 8. This CDR3 contains 15 residues. Germline V gene lookup returns CDR1 MNHEY and CDR2 SVGAGI. The CDR3 is CASSAYGTGIYEQYF. The CDR3 region has the DNA TGTGCCAGCAGTGCTTACGGGACAGGGATCTACGAGCAGTACTTC.

The chain joins TRBV28 to TRBJ1-6; no definite D call. CDR3 length: 13 residues. Germline loops: CDR1 MDHEN, CDR2 SYDVKM. V was clipped by 5 bases and J by 12 bases, with 14 bases between them. The CDR3 DNA reads TGTGCCAGCAGTGACACCCCTTTAAGACCCCTCCACTTT. Its translation: CASSDTPLRPLHF. The whole variable domain, remainder taken from reference TRBV28 and TRBJ1-6, is DVKVTQSSRYLVKRTGEKVFLECVQDMDHENMFWYRQDPGLGLRLIYFSYDVKMKEKGDIPEGYSVSREKKERFSLILESASTNQTSMYLCASSDTPLRPLHFGNGTRLTVT.

This sequence joins TRBV9 and TRBJ1-4; 8 bases are shared with TRBD1. J was trimmed by 0 bases and V by 4 bases; bases with no gene match: 11. The CDR3 sequence is 18 residues long. Germline V gene sequence: CDR1 SGDLS, CDR2 YYNGEE. Here the CDR3 DNA reads TGTGCCAGCAGCACAAGACAGGGGATACCAACAACTAATGAAAAACTGTTTTTT. Translated, it gives CASSTRQGIPTTNEKLFF.

This clonotype was found a few times. The CDR3 coding sequence is TGCGCCAGCAGCTCGGGACTGTCCTACAATGAGCAGTTCTTC. Translation gives CASSSGLSYNEQFF. V and J are TRBV5-1 and TRBJ2-1; TRBD2 is a possible D gene (6 bases). CDR1 and CDR2 (germline): SGHRS, YFSETQ. V was clipped by 3 bases and J by 1 base, with 8 bases between them. The CDR3 consists of 14 residues.

This clonotype has just a few counts. The rearrangement links TRBV12-3 or TRBV12-4 to TRBJ2-7, with a tentative D call TRBD2 (6 bases). The V gene lost 2 bases and the J gene lost 0 bases, with 8 bases spanning the gap. The CDR3 has 14 amino acids. The CDR3 sequence: CASSLLRGSYEQYF. CDR3 nucleotide sequence: TGTGCCAGCAGTTTATTGCGGGGCTCCTACGAGCAGTACTTC.

This chain links TRBV28 with TRBJ1-2, with TRBD1 matching over 10 bases. Losses at the gene ends were 6 bases for V and 4 bases for J; bases not matched to a gene: 11. This CDR3 is 16 amino acids long. Germline values: CDR1 MDHEN, CDR2 SYDVKM. For the CDR3, the DNA is TGTGCCAGCAGAGCTGCTTTAGGACAGGGGGTCTATGGCTACACCTTC. It translates to CASRAALGQGVYGYTF.

About this clonotype: A much larger clone differs by one base, so this may be a read error. The chain couples TRBV2 to TRBJ1-2; D not certain. CDR1 and CDR2 from the germline V gene are SNHLY and FYNNEI. This CDR3 has 14 amino acids. Trimming removed 4 bases from V and 0 bases from J, with 9 bases in between. CDR3 DNA: TGTGCCAGCAGTGCCTGGTCGACTAACTATGGCTACACCTTC. It codes for CASSAWSTNYGYTF.